The 8 T cell receptor beta chains below come from one sample, sequenced in a study of technical replicates of blood from four donors. TCRdb's copy holds only in-frame clones and misses some; the assay was immunoSEQ multiplex PCR. The repertoire includes around 50,000 clones, 90% to 96% of them detected once, and 0.39% sits in the top ten. Sequences were obtained from T cells isolated from PBMCs. The receptor set was obtained from a human donor in good health.

The chain is built from TRBV2 and TRBJ2-1; 12 bases fit TRBD2. After removal of 6 bases from V and 8 bases from J, the junction contained 8 bases not matched to a gene. The V gene's germline CDR1 is SNHLY and CDR2 FYNNEI. This CDR3 contains 15 residues. CDR3 sequence: CASRLTSGSWYEQFF. For the CDR3, the DNA is TGTGCCAGCAGGCTGACTAGCGGGAGTTGGTATGAGCAGTTCTTC.

The V and J genes are TRBV6-5 and TRBJ1-5; 10 nucleotides match TRBD1. Germline trimming cut 2 bases from V and 5 bases from J; bases unmatched to any gene: 6. CDR1 MNHEY and CDR2 SVGAGI come from the germline V gene. The CDR3 covers 16 residues. CDR3 protein: CASSYGPGQGYQPQHF. The CDR3 DNA reads TGTGCCAGCAGTTACGGTCCGGGACAGGGGTATCAGCCCCAGCATTTT.

This clone came up once. This chain links TRBV7-2 with TRBJ1-1; weak D call: TRBD1 (5 bases). V was cut by 5 bases and J by 4 bases, with 14 bases left in between. Germline V lookup: CDR1 SGHTA, CDR2 FQGNSA. The CDR3 is made up of 14 amino acids. CDR3 in amino acids: CASSPDGGGTEAFF. For the CDR3, the DNA is TGTGCCAGCAGCCCAGATGGGGGGGGCACTGAAGCTTTCTTT.

This rearrangement joins TRBV28 to TRBJ1-2; the match to TRBD1 covers 8 bases. The CDR3 has 15 residues. The junction had 13 bases not matched to a gene; V was cut back by 6 bases and J by 7 bases. The germline V gene has CDR1 MDHEN and CDR2 SYDVKM. CDR3 amino acids: CASRPVWTGRGGYTF. The DNA of the CDR3 is TGTGCCAGCAGACCCGTCTGGACAGGGCGTGGTGGCTACACCTTC.

The chain recombines TRBV30 with TRBJ2-7; a possible D gene is TRBD1 (6 bases). The CDR3 runs 16 residues. The V and J ends lost 2 bases and 1 base respectively, with 18 bases between them. Germline CDR1 is GTSNPN and CDR2 is SVGIG (reference sequence). The CDR3 DNA reads as TGTGCCTGGAGTTTCTTGGCCACAGGGATATCCTACGAGCAGTACTTC. It specifies CAWSFLATGISYEQYF.

This chain joins TRBV7-3 and TRBJ2-1, with 7 bases aligning to TRBD2. The V segment lost 5 bases and the J segment 9 bases; nucleotides outside the gene matches: 13. The germline V gene encodes CDR1 SGHTA and CDR2 FQGTGA. CDR3 size: 15 residues. For the CDR3, the DNA is TGTGCCAGCAGCACCCCAGGAAAGCGGGAAAGTGAGCAGTTCTTC. This gives the protein CASSTPGKRESEQFF.

The gene calls are TRBV7-6 and TRBJ1-1; unclear D gene. Germline loops: CDR1 SGHVS, CDR2 FNYEAQ. The germline V and J ends were trimmed by 2 bases and 1 base, with 8 bases remaining between them. The CDR3 covers 14 residues. Written as DNA, the CDR3 is TGTGCCAGCAGCTTACAACAGCAGAACACTGAAGCTTTCTTT. Translating it yields CASSLQQQNTEAFF.

The rearrangement uses TRBV5-4 and TRBJ1-1, with D possibly being TRBD1 (5 bases). Germline-derived CDR1 and CDR2 are SGHNT and YYREEE (reference sequence). V lost 3 bases, J lost 1 base, and 13 bases lay in between. CDR3 length: 15 residues. The CDR3 is CASSSIQTANTEAFF. DNA of the CDR3: TGTGCCAGCAGCTCCATCCAGACAGCGAACACTGAAGCTTTCTTT.